These 7 T cell receptor beta chains originate from one sample sequenced in a study of cytomegalovirus exposure and HLA in healthy donors. 13 Jbeta primers and 60 Vbeta primers were used for the PCR. TCRdb's copy holds only in-frame clones and misses some; the assay was immunoSEQ multiplex PCR. Reported are 110,000 to 150,000 clones; the ten largest clones contain approximately 2.6%. Sequences were obtained from PBMCs. These TCRs come from a man aged 40-49 years in good health and CMV-seronegative.

V usage is TRBV13 and J usage is TRBJ2-7; 7 bases fit TRBD1. The CDR3 spans 14 residues. Germline CDR1 PRHDT, CDR2 FYEKMQ (reference sequence). V was pared by 1 base and J by 6 bases, with 6 bases of the junction left unmatched. CDR3 DNA sequence: TGTGCCAGCAGCTTAGTGACAGGGAGCTCCGAGCAGTACTTC. Translated, it gives CASSLVTGSSEQYF.

The V call is TRBV4-2, the J call TRBJ2-2; 11 nucleotides agree with TRBD2. Germline CDR1 reads LGHNA; CDR2 reads YNFKEQ. CDR3 length: 18 amino acids. With V trimmed by 1 base and J by 4 bases, 8 bases remained unmatched. The CDR3 loop is CASSQVSGGAASTGELFF. The CDR3 nucleotides are TGTGCCAGCAGCCAAGTTAGCGGGGGGGCCGCGAGCACCGGGGAGCTGTTTTTT.

The chain has TRBV5-1 and TRBJ1-1, with TRBD1 matching 9 bases. This CDR3 comprises 14 residues. V was clipped by 3 bases and J by 5 bases; unmatched bases: 5. From germline, CDR1 is SGHRS and CDR2 YFSETQ. CDR3 in amino acids: CASSSTGGRTEAFF. In DNA form, the CDR3 reads TGCGCCAGCAGCTCGACAGGGGGAAGAACTGAAGCTTTCTTT.

This chain connects TRBV7-2 to TRBJ2-1, with 9 bases identical to TRBD1. After removal of 5 bases from V and 1 base from J, the junction contained 6 bases not matched to a gene. The CDR3 is made up of 16 amino acids. Germline CDR1 SGHTA, CDR2 FQGNSA. The CDR3 DNA reads TGTGCCAGCAGCACACAGGGGGCGTTATCCTACAATGAGCAGTTCTTC. This encodes CASSTQGALSYNEQFF.

For this clone: The same CDR3 also results from other DNA sequences found in this sample. The DNA for the CDR3 is TGTGCCAGCAGCTTGGGGCAGTACAATGAGCAGTTCTTC. Protein product: CASSLGQYNEQFF. V usage is TRBV7-2 and J usage is TRBJ2-1, with D possibly being TRBD1 (5 bases). Trimming removed 3 bases from V and 4 bases from J, with 7 bases in between. Germline V gives CDR1 SGHTA, CDR2 FQGNSA. This CDR3 has 13 residues.

The V and J genes are TRBV9 and TRBJ1-2; maybe TRBD1 (5 bases). V lost 4 bases, J lost 5 bases, and 21 bases lay in between. This CDR3 spans 16 amino acids. Germline values: CDR1 SGDLS, CDR2 YYNGEE. This chain's CDR3 is CASSPSPSWGGYGYTF. CDR3 coding DNA: TGTGCCAGCAGCCCCTCCCCAAGTTGGGGGGGATATGGCTACACCTTC.

The chain combines TRBV7-6 with TRBJ1-3; D gene uncertain. V was trimmed by 4 bases and J by 4 bases, leaving 8 bases between them. This CDR3 is 13 amino acids long. CDR1 is SGHVS and CDR2 is FNYEAQ in the germline V gene. CDR3 coding DNA: TGTGCCAGCAGCTACCTTACAGGAAACACCATATATTTT. Its protein product is CASSYLTGNTIYF.